These 20 T cell receptor beta chains originate from one sample sequenced in a study of cytomegalovirus exposure and HLA in healthy donors. TCRdb keeps only in-frame clones here, not all; method: immunoSEQ multiplex PCR. This sample has 120,000 to 150,000 clones, with approximately 84% found just once. Sequences were obtained from PBMCs. These receptors were collected from a woman in her twenties or thirties in good health and CMV-seronegative.

This chain joins TRBV5-6 and TRBJ2-1; no clear D gene. The germline V gene has CDR1 SGHDT and CDR2 YYEEEE. Trimming pared 2 bases from V and 4 bases from J, leaving 4 bases between. The CDR3 runs 12 residues. CDR3 nucleotides: TGTGCCAGCAGCTTTCATTACAATGAGCAGTTCTTC. Its protein product is CASSFHYNEQFF. The full variable domain, its missing parts supplied by reference TRBV5-6 and TRBJ2-1, is DAGVTQSPTHLIKTRGQQVTLRCSPKSGHDTVSWYQQALGQGPQFIFQYYEEEERQRGNFPDRFSGHQFPNYSSELNVNALLLGDSALYLCASSFHYNEQFFGPGTRLTVL.

The V and J genes are TRBV6-1 and TRBJ2-1; 8 bases are a match to TRBD1. The CDR3 totals 12 residues. Per the germline V gene, CDR1 is MNHNS and CDR2 is SASEGT. The trim removed 6 bases at V and 9 bases at J, leaving 4 bases unmatched. DNA of the CDR3: TGTGCCAGCAGAGACAGGGGAGGTGAGCAGTTCTTC. Its protein is CASRDRGGEQFF.

The rearrangement joins TRBV18 to TRBJ2-4; D is ambiguous. The V and J ends lost 4 bases and 5 bases respectively, with 3 bases between them. The length of the CDR3 is 11 residues. Germline V lookup: CDR1 KGHSH, CDR2 LQKENI. CDR3 in DNA: TGTGCCAGCTCACTAGAAAACATTCAGTACTTC. This gives the protein CASSLENIQYF.

For this clone: One end of the junction fails to match germline, which may point to a read error. The V call is TRBV7-7, the J call TRBJ2-3, with a tentative D call TRBD1 (5 bases). Germline CDR1 and CDR2: SSHAT and FNYEAQ (reference sequence). This CDR3 contains 14 residues. The CDR3 DNA follows: TGTGCTAGCAGCCGTAGCAGGGAAACAGATACGCAGTATTTT. Translating it yields CASSRSRETDTQYF.

The CDR3 loop reads CASRPGTKVNYGYTF. CDR3 DNA: TGTGCCAGCAGGCCCGGGACAAAAGTCAACTATGGCTACACCTTC. The J gene is TRBJ1-2, the V gene TRBV6-5; tentative D call: TRBD1 (6 bases). Germline V gene data show CDR1 as MNHEY and CDR2 as SVGAGI. V shed 6 bases and J shed 2 bases, with 16 bases lying between them. The CDR3 extends over 15 amino acids.

This rearrangement joins TRBV19 to TRBJ2-4; 10 nucleotides align to TRBD1. This CDR3 is built from 23 residues. Trimming cost V 4 bases and J 6 bases; bases outside gene matches: 30. The V gene's germline CDR1 is LNHDA and CDR2 SQIVND (reference sequence). The CDR3 is CASSTVLPWTGGDRWVWGNIQYF. CDR3 DNA: TGTGCCAGTAGTACCGTTCTGCCCTGGACAGGGGGAGATCGGTGGGTGTGGGGAAACATTCAGTACTTC.

The rearrangement joins TRBV4-1 to TRBJ2-7; 8 bases are shared with TRBD1. The CDR3 is made up of 13 amino acids. With V trimmed by 6 bases and J by 5 bases, 6 bases remained unmatched. Germline-derived CDR1 and CDR2 are MGHRA and YSYEKL. The CDR3, as DNA: TGCGCCAGCAGTCTTGACAGGGGAAACGAGCAGTACTTC. As protein: CASSLDRGNEQYF.

The chain's CDR3 is CASRQTNYGYTF. CDR3 nucleotides: TGTGCCAGCAGACAGACTAACTATGGCTACACCTTC. The J gene is TRBJ1-2, the V gene TRBV2; D call uncertain. Germline CDR1 reads SNHLY; CDR2 reads FYNNEI. The CDR3 totals 12 residues. Between the trimmed V and J ends, which lost 6 bases and 0 bases, there was a span of 5 bases.

The chain employs TRBV9 and TRBJ1-1, with 9 bases that match TRBD1. CDR3 length: 13 residues. Germline assignment: CDR1 SGDLS and CDR2 YYNGEE. Trimming removed 4 bases from V and 6 bases from J; junction bases left unmatched: 4. The CDR3 protein is CASSPQGAPEAFF. The CDR3 nucleotides read TGTGCCAGCAGCCCACAGGGGGCACCTGAAGCTTTCTTT.

This clone was counted a single time. V is TRBV5-4 and J is TRBJ2-2; TRBD1 is a possible D gene (6 bases). Germline V CDR1 and CDR2: SGHNT, YYREEE (reference sequence). CDR3 length: 15 residues. Trimming removed 4 bases from V and 4 bases from J, with 14 bases in between. This chain's CDR3 is CASSRGGRGTGELFF. The DNA of the CDR3 is TGTGCCAGCAGCCGAGGGGGACGGGGCACCGGGGAGCTGTTTTTT.

The chain has TRBV2 and TRBJ1-4; D gene uncertain. The germline V gene encodes CDR1 SNHLY and CDR2 FYNNEI. V dropped 0 bases and J dropped 9 bases, with 14 bases sitting between them. This CDR3 has 15 residues. CDR3 protein: CASSEAGAGGKKLFF. CDR3 bases: TGTGCCAGCAGTGAAGCAGGTGCAGGAGGTAAAAAACTGTTTTTT.

This clone was observed a single time. The chain joins TRBV5-1 to TRBJ2-5; D might be TRBD2 (6 bases). V dropped 5 bases and J dropped 0 bases, with 14 bases sitting between them. CDR3 length equals 15 residues. CDR1 SGHRS and CDR2 YFSETQ come from the germline V gene. This CDR3 is CASSRLGRNQETQYF. The CDR3 nucleotides are TGCGCCAGCAGTAGACTAGGGAGAAACCAAGAGACCCAGTACTTC. Filled out from reference TRBV5-1 and TRBJ2-5, the complete variable domain reads KAGVTQTPRYLIKTRGQQVTLSCSPISGHRSVSWYQQTPGQGLQFLFEYFSETQRNKGNFPGRFSGRQFSNSRSEMNVSTLELGDSALYLCASSRLGRNQETQYFGPGTRLLVL.

V is TRBV27 and J is TRBJ1-2; TRBD1 might be the D (5 bases). V lost 1 base to trimming and J lost 6 bases, with 9 bases between them. The length of the CDR3 is 13 residues. The V gene's germline CDR1 is MNHEY and CDR2 SMNVEV (reference sequence). This CDR3 reads CASSLFKGNGYTF. Written as DNA, the CDR3 is TGTGCCAGCAGTTTATTTAAGGGGAATGGCTACACCTTC.

This sequence joins TRBV2 and TRBJ2-7, with TRBD2 identical over 14 bases. Trimming cost V 7 bases and J 5 bases; bases outside gene matches: 7. CDR1 is SNHLY and CDR2 is FYNNEI in the germline V gene. CDR3 size: 15 residues. CDR3 in DNA: TGTGCCAGCAAACAGACTAGCGGGGGGGCCGACGAGCAGTACTTC. Translation gives CASKQTSGGADEQYF.

The V call is TRBV28, the J call TRBJ1-2; 12 nucleotides agree with TRBD1. The V gene end was trimmed by 8 bases and the J gene end by 1 base; junction bases not matched to a gene: 5. The CDR3 is 15 amino acids. CDR1 is MDHEN, CDR2 SYDVKM, per germline. In DNA, the CDR3 is TGTGCCAGCCGGGACAGGGGGCGCGGTAACTATGGCTACACCTTC. This codes for CASRDRGRGNYGYTF.

This clone was seen only a few times. The J gene is TRBJ2-3, the V gene TRBV18; 7 bases map to TRBD1. CDR3 length equals 17 residues. Germline CDR1 and CDR2: KGHSH and LQKENI. The V gene end was trimmed by 0 bases and the J gene end by 3 bases; junction bases not matched to a gene: 9. The CDR3 DNA follows: TGTGCCAGCTCACCACCGGTAACAGGGGTTCGTACAGATACGCAGTATTTT. Its translation is CASSPPVTGVRTDTQYF.

The J gene is TRBJ2-1, the V gene TRBV19, with 12 positions matching TRBD2. Germline lookup yields CDR1 LNHDA and CDR2 SQIVND (reference sequence). The CDR3 is 18 residues long. The V gene end was trimmed by 6 bases and the J gene end by 5 bases; junction bases not matched to a gene: 14. The CDR3 is CASRAGELAGGPNNEQFF. The CDR3 bases are TGTGCCAGTAGGGCAGGTGAACTAGCGGGGGGCCCAAACAATGAGCAGTTCTTC.

This rearrangement joins TRBV5-1 to TRBJ1-1, with 7 bases that match TRBD1. Losses at the gene ends were 0 bases for V and 5 bases for J; bases not matched to a gene: 4. The germline gives CDR1 SGHRS, CDR2 YFSETQ. The CDR3 extends over 14 amino acids. The CDR3 sequence: CASSLDRGGTEAFF. CDR3 bases: TGCGCCAGCAGCTTGGACAGGGGAGGAACTGAAGCTTTCTTT.

V gene TRBV2 combines with J gene TRBJ1-2, with TRBD1 matching over 8 bases. The CDR3 contains 14 residues. Losses at the gene ends were 8 bases for V and 2 bases for J; bases not matched to a gene: 7. Germline-derived CDR1 and CDR2 are SNHLY and FYNNEI. Here the CDR3 DNA reads TGTGCCAGCGCGGGGCGACAGGGGAACTATGGCTACACCTTC. This codes for CASAGRQGNYGYTF.

The chain joins TRBV4-3 to TRBJ2-2; TRBD1 aligns across 12 bases. The CDR3 is 18 amino acids. CDR1 is LGHNA and CDR2 is YSLEER in the germline V gene. The V gene end was trimmed by 0 bases and the J gene end by 6 bases; junction bases not matched to a gene: 8. CDR3 amino acids: CASSQEIGGTGGPGELFF. The CDR3 coding sequence is TGCGCCAGCAGCCAAGAAATCGGAGGGACAGGGGGCCCCGGGGAGCTGTTTTTT.